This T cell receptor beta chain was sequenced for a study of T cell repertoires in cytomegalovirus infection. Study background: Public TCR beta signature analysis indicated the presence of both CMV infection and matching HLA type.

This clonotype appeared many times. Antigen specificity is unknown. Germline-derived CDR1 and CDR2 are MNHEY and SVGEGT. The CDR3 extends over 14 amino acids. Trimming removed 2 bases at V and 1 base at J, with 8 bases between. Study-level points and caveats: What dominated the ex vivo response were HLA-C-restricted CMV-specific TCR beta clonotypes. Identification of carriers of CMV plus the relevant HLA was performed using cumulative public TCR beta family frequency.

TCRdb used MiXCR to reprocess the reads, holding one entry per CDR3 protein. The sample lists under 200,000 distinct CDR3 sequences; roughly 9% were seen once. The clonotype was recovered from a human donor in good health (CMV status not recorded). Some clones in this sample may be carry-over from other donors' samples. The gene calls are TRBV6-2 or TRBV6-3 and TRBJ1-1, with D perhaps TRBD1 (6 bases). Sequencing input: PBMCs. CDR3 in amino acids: CASSYTDRNTEAFF. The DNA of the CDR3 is TGTGCCAGCAGTTACACGGACAGGAACACTGAAGCTTTCTTT.